A selection of T cell receptor beta chains follows, all from one sample in a study of human T cells and chemical hapten exposure. In TCRdb, the RACE reads were re-called with MiXCR into one record per CDR3 protein. The sample gives some 380,000 distinct CDR3 sequences, 4% to 5.5% of which show up once; approximately 2.5% is in the top ten. The sample consisted of whole blood, taken in connection with sensitization to the hapten diphenylcyclopropenone (DPC). The receptors stem from a woman between 45 and 65 years old with alopecia areata. Some clones in this sample may be carry-over from other donors' samples. Both conserved end residues are part of each CDR3. A D gene is named only where the DNA matches it firmly. Clone size, where shown, is once, few, many, or a class for clones that have expanded.

length,D,J,V,size,CDR3,DNA
18,.,TRBJ2-1,TRBV5-1,few,CASSLHFSDRSGGNEQFF,TGCGCCAGCAGCCTCCACTTCTCCGACAGGTCGGGCGGGAATGAGCAGTTCTTC
12,.,TRBJ2-2,TRBV20-1,few,CSARRDTGELFF,TGCAGTGCTAGGCGGGACACCGGGGAGCTGTTTTTT
13,TRBD2,TRBJ2-1,TRBV7-9,.,CASLAGAHNEQFF,TGTGCCAGCCTAGCGGGGGCCCACAATGAGCAGTTCTTC
13,.,TRBJ1-5,TRBV12-3/TRBV12-4,many,CASSFEGAQPQHF,TGTGCCAGCAGTTTCGAGGGAGCTCAGCCCCAGCATTTT
18,.,TRBJ2-6,TRBV4-2,many,CASSSLLREAPGANVLTF,TGTGCCAGCAGCTCACTCCTCCGGGAAGCACCTGGGGCCAACGTCCTGACTTTC
15,.,TRBJ2-1,TRBV5-1,many,CASSLTSNKNNEQFF,TGCGCCAGCAGCTTGACTAGCAACAAAAACAATGAGCAGTTCTTC
14,.,TRBJ1-2,TRBV4-1,.,CASSQVQIAMAIAF,TGCGCCAGCAGCCAAGTACAGATAGCTATGGCTATCGCCTTC
15,TRBD1,TRBJ2-2,TRBV7-2,few,CASSSQGAAGGELFF,TGTGCCAGCAGCTCCCAGGGGGCCGCGGGCGGGGAGCTGTTTTTT
15,TRBD1,TRBJ2-3,TRBV3-1,few,CASSPRDRGQDTQYF,TGTGCCAGCAGCCCCCGGGACAGGGGTCAGGATACGCAGTATTTT
16,.,TRBJ1-5,TRBV15,.,CATSRESGRADQPQHF,TGTGCCACCAGCAGAGAATCGGGCAGAGCTGATCAGCCCCAGCATTTT
17,TRBD2,TRBJ2-3,TRBV5-1,many,CASSLEGGTSPTDTQYF,TGCGCCAGCAGCTTGGAGGGGGGGACTAGCCCCACAGATACGCAGTATTTT
12,.,TRBJ1-4,TRBV6-1,many,CASLPWNEKLFF,TGTGCCAGCCTCCCATGGAATGAAAAACTGTTTTTT
15,TRBD1,TRBJ2-3,TRBV28,.,CASSLGTGSTDTQYF,TGTGCCAGCAGCCTTGGGACAGGGTCAACAGATACGCAGTATTTT
16,.,TRBJ1-2,TRBV13,few,CASSLIHSTRNYGYTF,TGTGCCAGCAGCTTGATACATAGCACAAGAAACTATGGCTACACCTTC
16,.,TRBJ2-2,TRBV30,many,CAWSVLAQANTGELFF,TGTGCCTGGAGTGTACTGGCGCAAGCGAACACCGGGGAGCTGTTTTTT
16,TRBD2,TRBJ2-1,TRBV5-1,few,CASSLGPSGSYNEQFF,TGCGCCAGCAGCTTGGGGCCTAGCGGGAGCTACAATGAGCAGTTCTTC
13,.,TRBJ2-4,TRBV11-2,many,CASSPLPQNIQYF,TGTGCCAGCAGCCCACTCCCACAAAACATTCAGTACTTC
15,TRBD1,TRBJ2-7,TRBV15,few,CATSRSKDRWYEQYF,TGTGCCACCAGCAGATCCAAGGACAGGTGGTACGAGCAGTACTTC
13,.,TRBJ2-5,TRBV12-3/TRBV12-4,.,CASSYLDTETQYF,TGTGCCAGCAGTTATTTGGACACAGAGACCCAGTACTTC
14,.,TRBJ2-7,TRBV15,many,CATSREGGSYEQYF,TGTGCCACCAGCAGAGAAGGAGGTTCCTACGAGCAGTACTTC
15,.,TRBJ2-2,TRBV6-2/TRBV6-3,few,CASSPLWGAEGELFF,TGTGCCAGCAGTCCCCTCTGGGGGGCGGAGGGGGAGCTGTTTTTT
16,.,TRBJ2-7,TRBV6-4,many,CASSDGGRTYKLEQYF,TGTGCCAGCAGTGACGGTGGAAGGACCTATAAACTCGAGCAGTACTTC
13,.,TRBJ1-2,TRBV5-1,many,CASSSSPLYGYTF,TGCGCCAGCAGCTCCTCGCCCCTCTATGGCTACACCTTC
15,.,TRBJ1-5,TRBV6-1,many,CASSEVSYGNQPQHF,TGTGCCAGCAGTGAAGTCAGTTACGGCAATCAGCCCCAGCATTTT
15,.,TRBJ1-1,TRBV15,few,CATSTPGRGGTEAFF,TGTGCCACCTCAACTCCGGGCCGAGGGGGAACTGAAGCTTTCTTT
12,.,TRBJ2-1,TRBV4-1,many,CASSLTEKEQFF,TGCGCCAGCAGCCTGACAGAAAAAGAGCAGTTCTTC
13,.,TRBJ1-2,TRBV7-6,.,CASSLGDFYGYTF,TGTGCCAGCAGCTTAGGGGACTTCTATGGCTACACCTTC